This T cell receptor (beta chain) was recorded in a study of cytomegalovirus exposure and HLA in healthy donors. Findings and caveats of the study: Per published reports, the classifier diagnosed cytomegalovirus status with high specificity and sensitivity. Subsequent analysis revealed that first-cohort TCR clusters tended to co-occur in the roughly 120 validation repertoires. The study recorded 150 to 200 TCR beta chains that were cytomegalovirus-associated.

CDR3 size: 13 residues. Between the trimmed V and J ends, which lost 1 base and 5 bases, there was a span of 9 bases. The germline V gene has CDR1 MGHRA and CDR2 YSYEKL. This clone appeared once. Its antigen is as yet unknown. Profiling relied on immunoSEQ multiplex PCR, and the TCRdb table lists in-frame clones only, not all of them. This sample yields 250,000 to 400,000 clones, of which roughly 88% are seen a single time; approximately 0.95% belongs to the top ten. This receptor was obtained from a young man in good health and CMV-seronegative. The chain is built from TRBV4-1 and TRBJ2-7; D unclear. Sequencing was carried out using PBMCs. The CDR3 DNA reads TGCGCCAGCAGCCAAGTAAGCCCCCACGAGCAGTACTTC. This encodes CASSQVSPHEQYF.